A single count supports the clone carrying this T cell receptor beta chain. The germline CDR1 and CDR2 sequences are SGHRS and YFSETQ. J gave up 7 bases and V 4 bases, and 7 bases lay outside the gene matches. The CDR3 length is 14 residues. These data originate in a study of blood T cell repertoires in COVID-19. Sequencing used immunoSEQ multiplex PCR; TCRdb keeps in-frame clones, though not all of them. In the table there are roughly 76,000 clones, about 89% of which are singletons. The chain carries TRBV5-1 and TRBJ1-5; TRBD1 matches at 8 bases. The source material was peripheral blood. The sequence derives from a man between 65 and 79 years old with active or convalescent COVID-19. The CDR3 sequence: CASSPGQGGQPQHF. DNA of the CDR3: TGCGCCAGCAGCCCAGGACAGGGAGGCCAGCCCCAGCATTTT.